The 21 T cell receptor beta chains presented below share a single source sample, sequenced in a study of T-cell reconstitution after alpha-beta-depleted transplantation in children. This sample's TCRbeta library carried unique molecular identifier barcodes. TCRdb called the PCR reads again in MiXCR, with one record for every CDR3 protein. The data contain some 400,000 distinct CDR3 sequences, about a fifth of them singletons. The source material was PBMCs from the stem cell graft donor, sampled from the stem cell graft. These receptors were obtained from a human donor who donated a stem cell graft to a child with acute myeloid leukemia.

This clonotype was counted only a few times. V is TRBV9 and J is TRBJ2-1, with a possible D match to TRBD2 (6 bases). This CDR3 region has 17 residues. Trimming left V 0 bases short and J 5 bases short, with 18 bases between. Germline CDR1 and CDR2: SGDLS and YYNGEE. The CDR3 nucleotides are TGTGCCAGCAGCGTAGAATTGAGGGACTCGTCCCACAATGAGCAGTTCTTC. Amino acid sequence: CASSVELRDSSHNEQFF.

This clonotype was seen repeatedly, ten times or more. The rearrangement links TRBV7-6 to TRBJ2-1; unclear D gene. With 1 base removed from V and 10 bases from J, the gap between germline ends came to 8 bases. This CDR3 spans 12 amino acids. The V gene's germline CDR1 is SGHVS and CDR2 FNYEAQ. Here the CDR3 reads CASSLVGTEQFF. The CDR3 DNA is TGTGCCAGCAGCTTAGTCGGCACGGAGCAGTTCTTC.

This clonotype was observed a handful of times. The chain recombines TRBV29-1 with TRBJ2-2; tentative D call: TRBD1 (7 bases). Trimming stripped 6 bases from V and 5 bases from J, with 16 bases between. The CDR3 length is 14 residues. Germline CDR1 and CDR2: SQVTM and ANQGSEA. The CDR3 loop reads CSVEGAPGTGELFF. As DNA, the CDR3 is TGCAGCGTGGAGGGGGCGCCGGGGACCGGGGAGCTGTTTTTT.

This clonotype has at least ten counts. The chain has TRBV20-1 and TRBJ2-1, with 11 bases aligning to TRBD2. The germline CDR1 and CDR2 sequences are DFQATT and SNEGSKA (reference sequence). V was clipped by 4 bases and J by 4 bases; unmatched bases: 18. The CDR3 is 19 residues long. In nucleotides, the CDR3 is TGCAGTGCTACCCCGAGGGGACTAGCGGCTCATTATAAATACAATGAGCAGTTCTTC. This sequence encodes CSATPRGLAAHYKYNEQFF.

The chain is built from TRBV7-2 and TRBJ2-3, with 8 bases matching TRBD1. V lost 3 bases, J lost 6 bases, and 17 bases stayed unmatched. This CDR3 is built from 18 residues. The germline V gene encodes CDR1 SGHTA and CDR2 FQGNSA. The CDR3 spells CASSLRQGIRRSSDTQYF. In nucleotides, the CDR3 is TGTGCCAGCAGCTTGCGACAGGGGATTCGCCGCAGCTCGGATACGCAGTATTTT.

The chain recombines TRBV3-1 with TRBJ2-6, with TRBD1 matching 9 bases. Germline CDR1 is LGHDT and CDR2 is YNNKEL (reference sequence). The CDR3 loop spans 17 amino acids. Germline trimming cut 4 bases from V and 0 bases from J; bases unmatched to any gene: 4. DNA of the CDR3: TGTGCCAGCAGCCGAACGACAGGGGGCTCTGGGGCCAACGTCCTGACTTTC. It yields the protein CASSRTTGGSGANVLTF.

This clonotype has at least ten counts. The chain joins TRBV12-3 or TRBV12-4 to TRBJ2-1; either TRBD1 or TRBD2 may fit D (5 bases each). The CDR3 consists of 17 residues. Trimming took 3 bases from V and 2 from J, leaving 17 bases between them. The CDR3 nucleotides are TGTGCCAGCAGTTTGGCAGGGTCCGGGACGACCTACAATGAGCAGTTCTTC. Its translation is CASSLAGSGTTYNEQFF.

This clonotype was detected only a few times. The chain couples TRBV20-1 to TRBJ2-5; TRBD1 might be the D (5 bases). Per germline, CDR1 DFQATT and CDR2 SNEGSKA (reference sequence). The CDR3 length is 11 residues. The V end was cut by 6 bases, the J end by 9 bases, with 14 bases between. The CDR3 DNA follows: TGCAGTGCACTTGATTTAGGGGCCCAGTACTTC. Protein sequence: CSALDLGAQYF.

This clonotype has just a few counts. The chain carries TRBV12-5 and TRBJ2-1, with TRBD1 matching 7 bases. The CDR3 loop spans 17 amino acids. Germline CDR1 is LGHNT and CDR2 is FRNRAP. V lost 0 bases to trimming and J lost 4 bases; unmatched junction nucleotides: 9. CDR3 residues: CASGLVIDRAHYNEQFF. The CDR3 DNA reads as TGTGCTAGTGGTTTGGTAATTGACAGGGCCCATTACAATGAGCAGTTCTTC.

The chain combines TRBV27 with TRBJ2-1, with D possibly being TRBD2 (6 bases). The V end was cut by 3 bases, the J end by 8 bases, with 17 bases between. Germline-derived CDR1 and CDR2 are MNHEY and SMNVEV (reference sequence). This CDR3 has 15 residues. The DNA of the CDR3 is TGTGCCAGCAGTTTTCGACTAGACTACGCCGATGAGCAGTTCTTC. Encoded protein: CASSFRLDYADEQFF.

This sequence joins TRBV6-2 or TRBV6-3 and TRBJ2-7; TRBD2 aligns across 7 bases. The junction had 12 bases not matched to a gene; V was cut back by 9 bases and J by 7 bases. Germline V lookup: CDR1 MNHEY, CDR2 SVGEGT. This CDR3 comprises 13 residues. The CDR3 loop is CARLFRTRNEQYF. The CDR3 coding sequence is TGTGCCAGACTATTCCGGACTAGGAATGAGCAGTACTTC.

In this sample, this clonotype turned up a few times. The rearrangement uses TRBV28 and TRBJ2-6; D unresolved. V shed 8 bases and J shed 0 bases, with 5 bases lying between them. There are 13 residues in the CDR3. The V gene's germline CDR1 is MDHEN and CDR2 SYDVKM. The CDR3 region has the DNA TGTGCCAGCGAACCCTCTGGGGCCAACGTCCTGACTTTC. Its protein product is CASEPSGANVLTF.

There are a few counts of this clonotype. V is TRBV20-1 and J is TRBJ2-1, with 8 bases aligning to TRBD1. V lost 6 bases to trimming and J lost 0 bases; unmatched junction nucleotides: 4. CDR1 is DFQATT and CDR2 is SNEGSKA in the germline V gene (reference sequence). CDR3 length: 14 residues. CDR3 residues: CSAPQGGSYNEQFF. CDR3 sequence (DNA): TGCAGTGCCCCACAGGGGGGCTCCTACAATGAGCAGTTCTTC.

The V and J genes are TRBV5-1 and TRBJ2-1; D is undetermined. CDR1 and CDR2 (germline): SGHRS, YFSETQ. Trimming stripped 1 base from V and 8 bases from J, with 16 bases between. The CDR3 covers 15 residues. The CDR3 protein is CASSLKWTTADEQFF. The CDR3 DNA reads as TGCGCCAGCAGCTTGAAATGGACGACGGCAGATGAGCAGTTCTTC.

The chain combines TRBV5-1 with TRBJ2-7; tentatively, D is TRBD1 (5 bases). Germline V gene sequence: CDR1 SGHRS, CDR2 YFSETQ. With 1 base removed from V and 4 bases from J, the gap between germline ends came to 12 bases. The CDR3 consists of 14 residues. The CDR3 sequence: CASSLTQVNYEQYF. The CDR3 DNA reads TGCGCCAGCAGCTTGACACAGGTAAATTACGAGCAGTACTTC.

J is TRBJ2-7 and V is TRBV27; unclear D gene. V was cut by 3 bases and J by 2 bases, with 11 bases left in between. The CDR3 extends over 14 amino acids. Germline V gives CDR1 MNHEY, CDR2 SMNVEV (reference sequence). The CDR3 bases are TGTGCCAGCAGTTTTGTGGCCAGCCCCTACGAGCAGTACTTC. Its translation is CASSFVASPYEQYF.

This clonotype was found many times. The chain links TRBV28 to TRBJ2-3; D ambiguous. In germline, CDR1 is MDHEN, CDR2 SYDVKM. V shed 3 bases and J shed 6 bases, with 7 bases lying between them. The CDR3 length is 12 residues. The CDR3 sequence is CASSLSGDTQYF. The CDR3 coding sequence is TGTGCCAGCAGTTTGTCCGGTGATACGCAGTATTTT.

This clonotype was found once. The chain joins TRBV5-5 to TRBJ2-2; 7 bases are a match to TRBD1. Germline CDR1 SGHKS, CDR2 YYEKEE (reference sequence). This CDR3 is 16 amino acids long. With 2 bases clipped from V and 4 bases from J, the junction kept 8 bases outside the gene matches. CDR3 bases: TGTGCCAGCAGCTTACTTCCCGACAGGGCCACCGGGGAGCTGTTTTTT. Protein: CASSLLPDRATGELFF. The full variable domain, rest sourced from reference TRBV5-5 and TRBJ2-2, is DAGVTQSPTHLIKTRGQQVTLRCSPISGHKSVSWYQQVLGQGPQFIFQYYEKEERGRGNFPDRFSARQFPNYSSELNVNALLLGDSALYLCASSLLPDRATGELFFGEGSRLTVL.

The V gene is TRBV11-2, the J gene TRBJ2-1, with 7 bases aligning to TRBD1. The CDR3 runs 15 residues. The V gene end was trimmed by 0 bases and the J gene end by 3 bases; junction bases not matched to a gene: 2. Germline CDR1 reads SGHAT; CDR2 reads FQNNGV. In nucleotides, the CDR3 is TGTGCCAGCAGCTTAGATGGGACAGACTACAATGAGCAGTTCTTC. Residues: CASSLDGTDYNEQFF.

The rearrangement joins TRBV20-1 to TRBJ2-1; D uncertain. CDR1 and CDR2 from the germline V gene are DFQATT and SNEGSKA (reference sequence). The CDR3 runs to 11 residues. V was clipped by 5 bases and J by 6 bases, with 8 bases between them. CDR3: CSALPTNEQFF. The CDR3 DNA reads as TGCAGTGCTCTCCCCACCAATGAGCAGTTCTTC.

The sample holds a few counts of this clonotype. The CDR3 sequence: CASSYSPAGQGYTF. The DNA for the CDR3 is TGTGCCAGCAGTTACTCCCCAGCGGGACAAGGCTACACCTTC. This sequence joins TRBV6-2 or TRBV6-3 and TRBJ1-2; TRBD1 is a possible D gene (6 bases). This CDR3 is 14 amino acids long. V was shortened by 0 bases and J by 8 bases, with 13 bases between the two germline ends. Per germline, CDR1 MNHEY and CDR2 SVGEGT.